This record concerns one T cell receptor beta chain sequence. Its antigen remains unidentified. Relying on iRepertoire HTBI primers and Arm-PCR of CDR3 regions, the team built TCR beta libraries. Per the study methods: Samples collectively showed some 65 TRBV and roughly 15 TRBJ segments. TCRdb re-analysed the multiplex PCR reads in MiXCR, keeping a single row per CDR3 protein. The V and J calls here are based on TCRdb, not the publication. The sample shows 650,000 to 850,000 distinct CDR3 sequences, 25% to 35% of them seen only once. This CDR3 is 15 amino acids long. CDR1 and CDR2 (germline): MGHRA, YSYEKL. Unmatched junction bases numbered 7, after V lost 4 bases and J lost 7 bases. The time point: persistent/refractory GD, antithyroid drugs over 5 years with positive TRAb. RNA from PBMCs was the source of the TCR library. Blood from the periphery, approximately 8.6 milliliters in all, was drawn into EDTA tubes.

These data originate in a study of regulatory T cells in long-lasting Graves disease. General study findings and limits: Shared public clonotypes totalled 2,741 in persistent patients, compared with around 880 in new patients. Persistent disease preferred TRBV28, TRBJ1-2 and TRBJ2-5.

Sample: peripheral blood mononuclear cells (PBMCs), taken when the disease was refractory, from a patient treated with antithyroid drugs. This chain connects TRBV4-1 to TRBJ1-4; the match to TRBD1 covers 9 bases. The source of this sequence is a female donor with Graves disease. CDR3 sequence: CASSPSGTGLEKLFF. The CDR3 bases are TGCGCCAGCAGCCCCTCCGGGACAGGGCTTGAAAAACTGTTTTTT.